This T cell receptor (beta chain) was sequenced for a study of blood T cell repertoires in COVID-19. Turning to the study itself: Sites across the United States, Italy and Spain contributed samples from acute and convalescent COVID-19. Sample material is recorded as cDNA or gDNA derived from T cells, B-cell-depleted T cells, or PBMCs.

Data came from immunoSEQ multiplex PCR; TCRdb stores just in-frame clones and leaves some out. The sample has roughly 200,000 clones, under 90% seen once. The V gene's germline CDR1 is KGHSY and CDR2 FQNENV. The CDR3 has 14 residues. V was shortened by 5 bases and J by 5 bases, with 14 bases between the two germline ends. This TCR derives from a middle-aged man with acute or convalescent COVID-19. The chain recombines TRBV16 with TRBJ2-3, with D unclear. Sequencing used peripheral blood. The CDR3 protein is CASSGKRGRDTQYF. In nucleotides, the CDR3 is TGTGCCAGCAGCGGCAAAAGAGGTAGAGATACGCAGTATTTT.